This T cell receptor (beta chain) was recovered during a study of blood T cell repertoires in COVID-19. About the research overall: Material from acute and convalescent COVID-19 was sourced from the United States, Italy and Spain. Nucleic acid was either cDNA or gDNA, and it came from T cells, B-cell-depleted T cells, or PBMCs.

How the authors handled the data: Amplified reference gene primers provided the basis for estimating nucleated cell counts. Method: immunoSEQ multiplex PCR; TCRdb's copy keeps in-frame clones and lacks some. V, J and clone size were drawn from that table, and D and trimming were deduced from the DNA. The repertoire holds almost 100,000 clones, more than 75% seen once, with 10% to 13% in the top ten. The V and J ends lost 2 bases and 2 bases, in that order; junction bases with no gene match: 3. The CDR3 contains 15 residues. Germline-derived CDR1 and CDR2 are SGHNT and YYREEE (reference sequence). Sequencing was carried out using peripheral blood. This chain links TRBV5-4 with TRBJ2-3; 9 nucleotides line up with TRBD2. The source of this sequence is a man over 45 with acute or convalescent COVID-19. The CDR3 bases are TGTGCCAGCAGCTTAGCGGGGGGCTTCACAGATACGCAGTATTTT. Translating it yields CASSLAGGFTDTQYF.